This TCR beta chain was recorded in a study of cytomegalovirus exposure and HLA in healthy donors. Overall study results and limits: Earlier analysis found most TCR beta V segments productive about 90% or about 30% of the time. Per a later analysis, HLA-associated TCR beta chains showed more clonal expansion than other, equally common TCR beta chains. Common viral pathogens seemed, in a later analysis, to connect with several of the most significant clusters. A list of around 160 TCR beta chains associated with cytomegalovirus was given.

Remarks on this clone: Antigen: not known.

With 60 Vbeta and 13 Jbeta primers, the PCR was carried out. TCRdb's table, derived via immunoSEQ multiplex PCR, lists solely in-frame clones and lacks some. The sample shows some 120,000 clones, roughly three quarters of them seen only once. The origin of this receptor is a woman aged 40 to 49 in good health and CMV-seropositive. The sample taken for sequencing was PBMCs.

CDR3 DNA: TGTGCCAGTAGTATAGATCTTCCTGCCGGTAGCACAGATACGCAGTATTTT. Translated, it gives CASSIDLPAGSTDTQYF. V usage is TRBV19 and J usage is TRBJ2-3; no clear D gene. Per the germline V gene, CDR1 is LNHDA and CDR2 is SQIVND (reference sequence). The CDR3 has 17 amino acids. V lost 0 bases to trimming and J lost 0 bases, with 13 bases between them.